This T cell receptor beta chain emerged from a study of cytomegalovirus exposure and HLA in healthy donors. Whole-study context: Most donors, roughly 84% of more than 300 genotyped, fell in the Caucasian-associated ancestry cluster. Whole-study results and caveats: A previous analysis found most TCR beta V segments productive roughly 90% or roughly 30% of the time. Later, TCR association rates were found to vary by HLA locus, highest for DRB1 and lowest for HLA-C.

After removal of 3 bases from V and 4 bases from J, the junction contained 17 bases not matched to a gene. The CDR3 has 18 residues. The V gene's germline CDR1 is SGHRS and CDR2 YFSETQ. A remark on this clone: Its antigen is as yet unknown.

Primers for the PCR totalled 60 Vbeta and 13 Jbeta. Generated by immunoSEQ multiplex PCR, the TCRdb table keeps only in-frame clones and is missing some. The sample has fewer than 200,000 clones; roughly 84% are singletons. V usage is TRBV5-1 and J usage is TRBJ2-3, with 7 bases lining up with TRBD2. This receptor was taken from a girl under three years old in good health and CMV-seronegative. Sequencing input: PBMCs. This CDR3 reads CASSSSQLTSPGADTQYF. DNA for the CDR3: TGCGCCAGCAGCTCCTCCCAGCTGACTAGCCCCGGGGCAGATACGCAGTATTTT.